This entry describes one T cell receptor (beta chain). Its antigen remains unidentified. This specimen comes from a study of T cell responses to AZD1222 COVID-19 vaccine. The trim removed 7 bases at V and 5 bases at J, leaving 10 bases unmatched. Germline CDR1 and CDR2: LNHDA and SQIVND (reference sequence). The length of the CDR3 is 15 residues. Here immunoSEQ multiplex PCR was the method, and the copy in TCRdb shows in-frame clones only, minus some. The sample records 70,000 or so clones, 83% being singletons. The study's findings and limits: Only a handful of AZD1222 recipients, more than five in all, had baseline seropositivity. Females outnumbered males among donors, who were mostly white British; clonal diversity was possibly underestimated. Rises in breadth and depth of Spike-specific TCRs came after two AZD1222 doses.

Recipients boosted at about 4 weeks or about 12 weeks are pooled. This sample comprised peripheral blood, obtained 28 days after the second AZD1222 dose. V gene TRBV19 combines with J gene TRBJ2-3; 9 bases agree with TRBD1. The receptor's source is an adult who received the AZD1222 COVID-19 vaccine. This CDR3 is CASIPRTGARDTQYF. In DNA form, the CDR3 reads TGTGCCAGTATCCCCCGGACAGGGGCGAGAGATACGCAGTATTTT.